A selection of T cell receptor beta chains follows, all from one sample in a study of shared clonotypes between healthy human individuals. Assay: immunoSEQ multiplex PCR; the TCRdb copy retains only in-frame clones and omits some. The table records around 580,000 clones, 95% to 98% of them present only once. The sequencing input was naive CD8+ T cells sorted from blood. These receptors all come from a man aged 25-45 years in good health. CDR3s include the opening cysteine and the closing phenylalanine or tryptophan. Each record gives: J gene, clone size, CDR3 length, D gene, V gene, CDR3 DNA, CDR3 protein. A D gene is named only where the DNA matches it firmly. The size of a clone is reported for some rows only, either as once, few or many, or as a class for expanded clones.

J gene: TRBJ2-5
clone size: -
CDR3 length: 15
D gene: TRBD2
V gene: TRBV9
CDR3 DNA: TGTGCCAGCAGCGTAGGGACTAGTCTGAGGGAGACCCAGTACTTC
CDR3 protein: CASSVGTSLRETQYF

J gene: TRBJ2-7
clone size: -
CDR3 length: 14
D gene: -
V gene: TRBV4-1
CDR3 DNA: TGCGCCAGCAGCCAAGCAAAGGGTGGATACGAGCAGTACTTC
CDR3 protein: CASSQAKGGYEQYF

J gene: TRBJ2-2
clone size: -
CDR3 length: 15
D gene: -
V gene: TRBV11-3
CDR3 DNA: TGTGCCAGCAGCTTACGGGGGGCGCCGACCGGGGAGCTGTTTTTT
CDR3 protein: CASSLRGAPTGELFF

J gene: TRBJ1-5
clone size: -
CDR3 length: 14
D gene: -
V gene: TRBV6-1
CDR3 DNA: TGTGCCAGCAGTGAATTGGGGGACCCCCAGCCCCAGCATTTT
CDR3 protein: CASSELGDPQPQHF

J gene: TRBJ1-4
clone size: -
CDR3 length: 13
D gene: -
V gene: TRBV6-5
CDR3 DNA: TGTGCCAGCAGTTACCTTACAGCTGAAAAACTGTTTTTT
CDR3 protein: CASSYLTAEKLFF

J gene: TRBJ2-3
clone size: -
CDR3 length: 15
D gene: TRBD2
V gene: TRBV29-1
CDR3 DNA: TGCAGCGTTCTGACTAGCGGGAGTCTTACAGATACGCAGTATTTT
CDR3 protein: CSVLTSGSLTDTQYF

J gene: TRBJ2-7
clone size: -
CDR3 length: 14
D gene: -
V gene: TRBV4-1
CDR3 DNA: TGCGCCAGCAGCCAACTTGGCGGGGTCTACGAGCAGTACTTC
CDR3 protein: CASSQLGGVYEQYF

J gene: TRBJ1-1
clone size: -
CDR3 length: 15
D gene: -
V gene: TRBV5-4
CDR3 DNA: TGTGCCAGCAGCTTGGTCCGGGACACCAACACTGAAGCTTTCTTT
CDR3 protein: CASSLVRDTNTEAFF

J gene: TRBJ2-7
clone size: -
CDR3 length: 16
D gene: -
V gene: TRBV11-2
CDR3 DNA: TGTGCCAGCAGCTTAGGGCGGGACAGCCAGGGCTACGAGCAGTACTTC
CDR3 protein: CASSLGRDSQGYEQYF

J gene: TRBJ2-7
clone size: -
CDR3 length: 13
D gene: -
V gene: TRBV7-9
CDR3 DNA: TGTGCCAGCGGCGACGGGACTTCCTACGAGCAGTACTTC
CDR3 protein: CASGDGTSYEQYF

J gene: TRBJ2-7
clone size: -
CDR3 length: 17
D gene: -
V gene: TRBV5-1
CDR3 DNA: TGCGCCAGCAGCTTGAAGGGCAGGGTCGGGTACTACGACGAGCAGTACTTC
CDR3 protein: CASSLKGRVGYYDEQYF

J gene: TRBJ2-7
clone size: -
CDR3 length: 15
D gene: TRBD2
V gene: TRBV7-9
CDR3 DNA: TGTGCCAGCAGTTATGGACTAGCGGGAGGTAACGAGCAGTACTTC
CDR3 protein: CASSYGLAGGNEQYF

J gene: TRBJ2-7
clone size: once
CDR3 length: 13
D gene: -
V gene: TRBV27
CDR3 DNA: TGTGCCAGCAGTTCTGGATCTGTTTACGAGCAGTACTTC
CDR3 protein: CASSSGSVYEQYF

J gene: TRBJ2-7
clone size: -
CDR3 length: 13
D gene: -
V gene: TRBV5-1
CDR3 DNA: TGCGCCAGCAGCTCACTAGAGGGCTACGAGCAGTACTTC
CDR3 protein: CASSSLEGYEQYF

J gene: TRBJ2-3
clone size: -
CDR3 length: 14
D gene: -
V gene: TRBV7-9
CDR3 DNA: TGTGCCAGCAGCCGCGAGGGGGGCACAGATACGCAGTATTTT
CDR3 protein: CASSREGGTDTQYF

J gene: TRBJ2-7
clone size: -
CDR3 length: 12
D gene: -
V gene: TRBV7-9
CDR3 DNA: TGTGCCAGCAGCGCGGGCCGACCCGAGCAGTACTTC
CDR3 protein: CASSAGRPEQYF

J gene: TRBJ2-1
clone size: -
CDR3 length: 14
D gene: -
V gene: TRBV19
CDR3 DNA: TGTGCCTCAAAGATCAGGAGCTCCTACAATGAGCAGTTCTTC
CDR3 protein: CASKIRSSYNEQFF

J gene: TRBJ2-5
clone size: -
CDR3 length: 15
D gene: TRBD2
V gene: TRBV9
CDR3 DNA: TGTGCCAGCAGCGAGCCGACTAGCGGCCAAGAGACCCAGTACTTC
CDR3 protein: CASSEPTSGQETQYF

J gene: TRBJ2-1
clone size: once
CDR3 length: 15
D gene: -
V gene: TRBV25-1
CDR3 DNA: TGTGCCAGCAGTGTCCGGGAGAGCTCCTACAATGAGCAGTTCTTC
CDR3 protein: CASSVRESSYNEQFF

J gene: TRBJ2-7
clone size: -
CDR3 length: 14
D gene: TRBD1
V gene: TRBV14
CDR3 DNA: TGTGCCAGCAGCCACCGGGACAGCTCCTACGAGCAGTACTTC
CDR3 protein: CASSHRDSSYEQYF

J gene: TRBJ1-5
clone size: -
CDR3 length: 16
D gene: -
V gene: TRBV7-8
CDR3 DNA: TGTGCCAGCAGCTTGGGGGTGGGGCAGGGTAGTCAGCCCCAGCATTTT
CDR3 protein: CASSLGVGQGSQPQHF

J gene: TRBJ2-2
clone size: -
CDR3 length: 15
D gene: TRBD2
V gene: TRBV29-1
CDR3 DNA: TGCAGCGTTCTGGGACTAGCGGGAGAGGGCGGGGAGCTGTTTTTT
CDR3 protein: CSVLGLAGEGGELFF

J gene: TRBJ2-7
clone size: -
CDR3 length: 16
D gene: -
V gene: TRBV27
CDR3 DNA: TGTGCCAGCAGTACCTACGGTGGCGGGACGATTGGCGAGCAGTACTTC
CDR3 protein: CASSTYGGGTIGEQYF

J gene: TRBJ2-5
clone size: -
CDR3 length: 18
D gene: -
V gene: TRBV5-1
CDR3 DNA: TGCGCCAGCAGCATAGCTCAATACAGGGTAAGGGGCCAAGAGACCCAGTACTTC
CDR3 protein: CASSIAQYRVRGQETQYF

J gene: TRBJ2-7
clone size: -
CDR3 length: 17
D gene: TRBD1
V gene: TRBV5-1
CDR3 DNA: TGCGCCAGCAGCTTGGAGGCTCGGGACAGTTTTGTCTACGAGCAGTACTTC
CDR3 protein: CASSLEARDSFVYEQYF

J gene: TRBJ2-1
clone size: -
CDR3 length: 14
D gene: -
V gene: TRBV7-9
CDR3 DNA: TGTGCCAGCAGCCCGATTTGGTCCTACAATGAGCAGTTCTTC
CDR3 protein: CASSPIWSYNEQFF

J gene: TRBJ2-1
clone size: once
CDR3 length: 17
D gene: TRBD2
V gene: TRBV27
CDR3 DNA: TGTGCCAGCAGTTCCACCCCTGGGACTAGCGGATACAATGAGCAGTTCTTC
CDR3 protein: CASSSTPGTSGYNEQFF

J gene: TRBJ2-1
clone size: -
CDR3 length: 16
D gene: TRBD1
V gene: TRBV9
CDR3 DNA: TGTGCCAGCAGCTTCCAGGCGGGACAGGTCTACAATGAGCAGTTCTTC
CDR3 protein: CASSFQAGQVYNEQFF

J gene: TRBJ2-7
clone size: -
CDR3 length: 13
D gene: -
V gene: TRBV6-1
CDR3 DNA: TGTGCCAGCAGTGAATTGGTCACCTACGAGCAGTACTTC
CDR3 protein: CASSELVTYEQYF

J gene: TRBJ1-5
clone size: once
CDR3 length: 15
D gene: -
V gene: TRBV2
CDR3 DNA: TGTGCCAGCACCTCGGGACATGTAAGCAATCAGCCCCAGCATTTT
CDR3 protein: CASTSGHVSNQPQHF

J gene: TRBJ1-5
clone size: -
CDR3 length: 13
D gene: -
V gene: TRBV28
CDR3 DNA: TGTGCCAGCAGTTTCAGTAGCAATCAGCCCCAGCATTTT
CDR3 protein: CASSFSSNQPQHF

J gene: TRBJ2-1
clone size: -
CDR3 length: 14
D gene: TRBD2
V gene: TRBV2
CDR3 DNA: TGTGCCAGCAGTACTAGCGGGAGGGGAAATGAGCAGTTCTTC
CDR3 protein: CASSTSGRGNEQFF

J gene: TRBJ2-1
clone size: -
CDR3 length: 14
D gene: -
V gene: TRBV27
CDR3 DNA: TGTGCCAGCAGCCAAGGGTCTTATGGGAATGAGCAGTTCTTC
CDR3 protein: CASSQGSYGNEQFF

J gene: TRBJ2-1
clone size: -
CDR3 length: 15
D gene: -
V gene: TRBV27
CDR3 DNA: TGTGCCAGCAGTTTATGGGGCCAGGGGCGTGGTGAGCAGTTCTTC
CDR3 protein: CASSLWGQGRGEQFF

J gene: TRBJ2-7
clone size: -
CDR3 length: 13
D gene: TRBD1
V gene: TRBV7-9
CDR3 DNA: TGTGCCAGCAGTGGACAGGGGGCGGGCGAGCAGTACTTC
CDR3 protein: CASSGQGAGEQYF

J gene: TRBJ2-7
clone size: -
CDR3 length: 14
D gene: TRBD2
V gene: TRBV19
CDR3 DNA: TGTGCCAGTAGTATTAGCGGGAGTACCTACGAGCAGTACTTC
CDR3 protein: CASSISGSTYEQYF

J gene: TRBJ2-2
clone size: -
CDR3 length: 13
D gene: -
V gene: TRBV4-3
CDR3 DNA: TGCGCCAGCAGCCAGAGACAGACCGGGGAGCTGTTTTTT
CDR3 protein: CASSQRQTGELFF

J gene: TRBJ2-1
clone size: once
CDR3 length: 10
D gene: -
V gene: TRBV7-9
CDR3 DNA: TGTATTTGCGGGGTCAATGAGCAGTTCTTC
CDR3 protein: CICGVNEQFF

J gene: TRBJ2-3
clone size: -
CDR3 length: 15
D gene: -
V gene: TRBV27
CDR3 DNA: TGTGCCAGCAGTCCCCGGGGCAGGGGACTAGATACGCAGTATTTT
CDR3 protein: CASSPRGRGLDTQYF